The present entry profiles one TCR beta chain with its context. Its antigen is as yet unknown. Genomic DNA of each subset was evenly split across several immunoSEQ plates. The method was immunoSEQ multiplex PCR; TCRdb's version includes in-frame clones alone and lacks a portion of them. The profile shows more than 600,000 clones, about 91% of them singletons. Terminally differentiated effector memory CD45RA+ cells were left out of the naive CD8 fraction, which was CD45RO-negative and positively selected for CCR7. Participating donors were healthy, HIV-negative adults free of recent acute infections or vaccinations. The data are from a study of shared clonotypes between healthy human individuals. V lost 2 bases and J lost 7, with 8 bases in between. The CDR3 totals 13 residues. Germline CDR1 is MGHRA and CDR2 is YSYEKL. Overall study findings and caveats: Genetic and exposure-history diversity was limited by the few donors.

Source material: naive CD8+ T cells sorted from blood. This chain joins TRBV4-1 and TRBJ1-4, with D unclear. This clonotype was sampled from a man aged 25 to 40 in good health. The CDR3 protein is CASSQLLAEKLFF. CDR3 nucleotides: TGCGCCAGCAGCCAACTTCTGGCTGAAAAACTGTTTTTT.